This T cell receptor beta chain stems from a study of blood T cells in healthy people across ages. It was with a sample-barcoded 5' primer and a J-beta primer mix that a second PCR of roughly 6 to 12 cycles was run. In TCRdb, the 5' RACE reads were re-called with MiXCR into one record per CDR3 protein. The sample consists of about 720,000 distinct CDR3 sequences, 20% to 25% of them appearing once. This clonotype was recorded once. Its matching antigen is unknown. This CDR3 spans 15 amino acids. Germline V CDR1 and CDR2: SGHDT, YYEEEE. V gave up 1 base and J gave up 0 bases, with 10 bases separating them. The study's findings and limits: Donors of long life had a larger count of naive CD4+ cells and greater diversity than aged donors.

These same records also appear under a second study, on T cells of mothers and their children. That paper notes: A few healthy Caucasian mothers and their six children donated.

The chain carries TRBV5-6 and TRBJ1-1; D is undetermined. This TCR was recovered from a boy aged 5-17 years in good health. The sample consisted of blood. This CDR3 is CASSLSPGLNTEAFF. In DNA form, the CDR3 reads TGTGCCAGCAGCTTGTCCCCGGGCTTGAACACTGAAGCTTTCTTT.